This record covers a single T cell receptor (beta chain). Its matching antigen is unknown. These data are taken from a study of T cell responses to AZD1222 COVID-19 vaccine. Study summary: Second-dose schedules of about 4 or about 12 weeks were combined.

Overall study results and limits: Elevations in Spike-specific TCR breadth and depth followed administration of two AZD1222 doses. The donor group comprised mostly white British people and more females; the analysis possibly underestimated clonal diversity.

Sequencing was performed with immunoSEQ multiplex PCR; in TCRdb, only in-frame clones are kept and a portion is missing. The sample shows 150,000 to 200,000 clones, about nine tenths of them seen only once. The CDR3 covers 12 residues. V dropped 2 bases and J dropped 12 bases, with 8 bases sitting between them. In germline, CDR1 is MDHEN, CDR2 SYDVKM. The source material was peripheral blood, sampled on day 0 of AZD1222 vaccination. The receptor was isolated from an adult in good health. The chain recombines TRBV28 with TRBJ1-6; D gene ambiguous. The CDR3 is CASSLTVLPLHF. As DNA, the CDR3 is TGTGCCAGCAGTTTAACCGTTTTACCCCTCCACTTT.